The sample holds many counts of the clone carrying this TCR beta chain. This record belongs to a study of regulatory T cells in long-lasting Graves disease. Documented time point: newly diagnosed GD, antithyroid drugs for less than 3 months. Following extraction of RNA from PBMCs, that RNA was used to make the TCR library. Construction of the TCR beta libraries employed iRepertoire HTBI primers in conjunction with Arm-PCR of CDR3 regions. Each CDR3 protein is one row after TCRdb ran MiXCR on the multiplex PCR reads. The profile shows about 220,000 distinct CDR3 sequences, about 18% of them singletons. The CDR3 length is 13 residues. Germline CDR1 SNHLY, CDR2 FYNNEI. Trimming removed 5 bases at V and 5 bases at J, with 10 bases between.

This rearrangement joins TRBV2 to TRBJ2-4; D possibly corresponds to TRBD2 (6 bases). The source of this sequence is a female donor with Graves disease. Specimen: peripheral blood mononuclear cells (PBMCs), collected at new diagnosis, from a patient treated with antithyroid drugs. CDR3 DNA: TGTGCCAGCAGTAGGGACTCGCAAAACATTCAGTACTTC. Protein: CASSRDSQNIQYF.